The rows below give T cell receptor beta chains drawn from one sample of a study of long-term antiretroviral therapy in people with HIV. TCRdb's copy holds only in-frame clones and misses some; the assay was immunoSEQ multiplex PCR. This sample has tens of thousands of clones, with 75% to 85% found just once. Sample: unsorted PBMCs, taken 1.9 years after starting antiretroviral therapy. The receptors stem from a man between 18 and 35 years old with HIV. The CDR3 runs from the conserved cysteine through the conserved F or W. The D gene is left open where the match is weak. Size is stated for part of the rows, as once, few or many counts, or as a class when the clone is expanded.

d_gene	j_gene	abundance	v_gene	CDR3nt	CDR3aa
TRBD2	TRBJ2-2	-	TRBV4-2	TGTGCCAGCAGCCAAGATCCGGGGGGGAGGAACACCGGGGAGCTGTTTTTT	CASSQDPGGRNTGELFF
-	TRBJ1-2	once	TRBV14	TGTGCCAGCAGCCAAGCGGGAGTGCATGGCTACACCTTC	CASSQAGVHGYTF
-	TRBJ2-7	-	TRBV28	TGTGCCAGCAGCTTTCCTACCTACGAGCAGTACTTC	CASSFPTYEQYF
-	TRBJ2-1	-	TRBV15	TGTGCCACCAGCTTGGACGGTAATGAGCAGTTCTTC	CATSLDGNEQFF
-	TRBJ2-3	-	TRBV5-4	TGTGCCAGCAGCTTGGACACACCAGATACGCAGTATTTT	CASSLDTPDTQYF
-	TRBJ1-3	-	TRBV10-3	TGTGCCATCAGTAACATTAAGGGAGGGTCTGGAAACACCATATATTTT	CAISNIKGGSGNTIYF
-	TRBJ1-4	-	TRBV5-1	TGCGCCAGCAGCTTGGGGGCAACTAATGAAAAACTGTTTTTT	CASSLGATNEKLFF
-	TRBJ1-1	-	TRBV5-5	TGTGCCAGCAGAAGGGGAAGTACTGAAGCTTTCTTT	CASRRGSTEAFF
-	TRBJ2-2	-	TRBV6-1	TGTGCCACCGCGAGACGGAAACATAACACCGGGGAGCTGTTTTTT	CATARRKHNTGELFF
-	TRBJ2-7	-	TRBV15	TGTGCCACCAGCAGAGACGACAGGAGCTCCTACGAGCAGTACTTC	CATSRDDRSSYEQYF
-	TRBJ1-6	few	TRBV9	TGTGCCAGCAGCCCCCGCTCAGGACTTAATTCACCCCTCCACTTT	CASSPRSGLNSPLHF
-	TRBJ2-4	-	TRBV29-1	TGCAGCGTTGACGGGCCAGGGATGGCCAAAAACATTCAGTACTTC	CSVDGPGMAKNIQYF
-	TRBJ1-2	-	TRBV4-1	TGCGCCAGCAGCCAAGCCCCCGGGGGCGATGGCTACACCTTC	CASSQAPGGDGYTF
-	TRBJ1-4	-	TRBV5-1	TGCGCCAGCAGCTTGGATCAGGGTGAAAAACTGTTTTTT	CASSLDQGEKLFF
-	TRBJ1-1	-	TRBV5-1	TGCGCCAGCAGCTCCCAAAAGAACACTGAAGCTTTCTTT	CASSSQKNTEAFF
TRBD1	TRBJ1-1	-	TRBV5-1	TGCGCCAGCAGCACGGGACAGGGGAACACTGAAGCTTTCTTT	CASSTGQGNTEAFF
TRBD1	TRBJ1-1	-	TRBV6-6	TGTGCCAGCAGTCCACCTATAGGACAGGGGATGGCTTTCTTT	CASSPPIGQGMAFF
-	TRBJ2-5	-	TRBV28	TGTGCCAGCAGTTTAGGGCGCCGGGGATCCCAAGAGACCCAGTACTTC	CASSLGRRGSQETQYF
TRBD1	TRBJ1-5	-	TRBV4-1	TGCGCCAGCAGCCAGTTTCCTAACCGGGACAGGGATCAGCCCCAGCATTTT	CASSQFPNRDRDQPQHF
TRBD2	TRBJ2-3	-	TRBV9	TGTGCCAGCAGCGTCGGGGGGGGAAGCACAGATACGCAGTATTTT	CASSVGGGSTDTQYF
-	TRBJ2-1	-	TRBV2	TGTGCCAGCAGTGAAGGAGGGGGGGCTCCTCCGCAGTTCTTC	CASSEGGGAPPQFF
TRBD2	TRBJ2-3	-	TRBV4-1	TGCGCCAGCAGCCTTTTGCGACACTTTAGCGGGGGGGCCACTAGCACAGATACGCAGTATTTT	CASSLLRHFSGGATSTDTQYF
-	TRBJ1-3	-	TRBV5-5	TGTGCCAGCAGCTTGCCGGGGGCAGCAGGAAACACCATATATTTT	CASSLPGAAGNTIYF
TRBD1	TRBJ2-2	-	TRBV5-4	TGTGCCAGCAGCTTGGGGGGACAGGGTAGAACCGGGGAGCTGTTTTTT	CASSLGGQGRTGELFF
-	TRBJ1-4	-	TRBV6-6	TGTGCCAGCAGTTACGTGGGCGCGGGTGAAAAACTGTTTTTT	CASSYVGAGEKLFF
TRBD2	TRBJ2-5	-	TRBV6-6	TGTGCCAGCAGTTCCCAGCGGGGGGGCGGGCAAGAGACCCAGTACTTC	CASSSQRGGGQETQYF
TRBD1	TRBJ2-2	-	TRBV19	TGTGCCAGTAGTATAGAAACAGGGGGCACCGGGGAGCTGTTTTTT	CASSIETGGTGELFF
-	TRBJ1-5	-	TRBV13	TGTGCCAGCAGTAAAGGACCGGGATACAGCAATCAGCCCCAGCATTTT	CASSKGPGYSNQPQHF
-	TRBJ2-3	-	TRBV14	TGTGCCAGCAGCCAAGATATTCCCCCGGGCACAGATACGCAGTATTTT	CASSQDIPPGTDTQYF
-	TRBJ2-7	-	TRBV18	TGTGCCAGCTCACCCTCCAACAGCATCGGCGAGCAGTACTTC	CASSPSNSIGEQYF
TRBD2	TRBJ2-3	-	TRBV7-2	TGTGCCAGCAGCTTAGGGGGGACTACAGCAGATACGCAGTATTTT	CASSLGGTTADTQYF
-	TRBJ1-5	-	TRBV19	TGTGCCAGTAGTATCCTAGGGGTAAATCAGCCCCAGCATTTT	CASSILGVNQPQHF
-	TRBJ1-3	-	TRBV5-1	TGCGCCACCCCCGGGGTCTCTGGAAACACCATATATTTT	CATPGVSGNTIYF
TRBD1	TRBJ1-1	once	TRBV28	TGTGCCACTGTCCCGGGACAGGGGGCGCGAACTGAAGCTTTCTTT	CATVPGQGARTEAFF
TRBD2	TRBJ2-1	-	TRBV6-6	TGTGCCAGCACCCTAGCGGGGGGGCCGAACAATGAGCAGTTCTTC	CASTLAGGPNNEQFF
-	TRBJ2-3	-	TRBV5-6	TGTGCCAGCAGCTTGGAGGGCAGCACAGATACGCAGTATTTT	CASSLEGSTDTQYF
TRBD1	TRBJ1-2	few	TRBV6-5	TGTGCCAGCAGCCAACACCTGACAGGGCACTATGGCTACACCTTC	CASSQHLTGHYGYTF
TRBD1	TRBJ1-4	-	TRBV7-9	TGTGCCAGCAGCTTGGGGACAGAGAATGAAAAACTGTTTTTT	CASSLGTENEKLFF
-	TRBJ1-1	-	TRBV5-6	TGTGCCAGCAGCTCCCGGACCAGGATCACTGAAGCTTTCTTT	CASSSRTRITEAFF
TRBD2	TRBJ2-3	-	TRBV6-1	TGTGCCAGCGGGGGAGGGGCCACAGATACGCAGTATTTT	CASGGGATDTQYF
-	TRBJ2-2	once	TRBV14	TGTGCCAGCAGCCAAGCGTACCTAGCCGGGGAGCTGTTTTTT	CASSQAYLAGELFF